The 21 T cell receptor beta chains in this list originate from one sample, sequenced in a study of blood T cell repertoires in COVID-19. Libraries were prepared by immunoSEQ multiplex PCR; TCRdb keeps only in-frame clonotypes and omits some of them. The sample carries 300,000 to 350,000 clones, roughly 87% recorded once. The sample comprised peripheral blood. These receptors were obtained from a man aged 25-45 years with COVID-19, enrolled during active disease.

The V gene is TRBV6-4, the J gene TRBJ2-1, with a tentative D call TRBD2 (6 bases). Germline V CDR1 and CDR2: MRHNA, SNTAGT. The CDR3 runs to 17 residues. With 5 bases removed from V and 0 bases from J, the gap between germline ends came to 17 bases. In DNA form, the CDR3 reads TGTGCCAGCAGTCCGACCCCGGGACTGAGCTCCTACAATGAGCAGTTCTTC. The encoded protein is CASSPTPGLSSYNEQFF.

The gene calls are TRBV18 and TRBJ1-2; 7 nucleotides agree with TRBD1. Germline assignment: CDR1 KGHSH and CDR2 LQKENI. The CDR3 contains 13 residues. Germline trimming cut 5 bases from V and 1 base from J; bases unmatched to any gene: 1. CDR3 bases: TGTGCCAGCTCAGGGGACAGTAACTATGGCTACACCTTC. Protein product: CASSGDSNYGYTF.

V and J are TRBV7-9 and TRBJ1-2; 9 positions agree with TRBD1. From germline, CDR1 is SEHNR and CDR2 FQNEAQ (reference sequence). The CDR3 is 16 amino acids. With 5 bases clipped from V and 8 bases from J, the junction kept 15 bases outside the gene matches. In nucleotides, the CDR3 is TGTGCCAGCAGCCAATCTCTTCGACAGGGGGACTGGGGCTACACCTTC. Translation: CASSQSLRQGDWGYTF. The full variable domain, its missing parts supplied by reference TRBV7-9 and TRBJ1-2, is DTGVSQNPRHKITKRGQNVTFRCDPISEHNRLYWYRQTLGQGPEFLTYFQNEAQLEKSRLLSDRFSAERPKGSFSTLEIQRTEQGDSAMYLCASSQSLRQGDWGYTFGSGTRLTVV.

The V call is TRBV9, the J call TRBJ2-1; 10 positions agree with TRBD2. The CDR3 runs to 15 residues. Per germline, CDR1 SGDLS and CDR2 YYNGEE. Trimming at V came to 0 bases and at J to 5 bases, leaving 2 bases not matched to a gene. The CDR3: CASSVVSGGDNEQFF. CDR3 sequence (DNA): TGTGCCAGCAGCGTAGTAAGCGGGGGGGACAATGAGCAGTTCTTC.

V usage is TRBV13 and J usage is TRBJ2-3, with 9 positions matching TRBD2. J lost 4 bases, V lost 3 bases, and 5 bases had no gene match. The CDR3 covers 15 residues. Germline CDR1 and CDR2: PRHDT and FYEKMQ (reference sequence). The CDR3 loop is CASSFLAGLADTQYF. The CDR3 nucleotides read TGTGCCAGCAGCTTCCTAGCGGGATTGGCAGATACGCAGTATTTT. The whole variable domain, remainder taken from reference TRBV13 and TRBJ2-3, is AAGVIQSPRHLIKEKRETATLKCYPIPRHDTVYWYQQGPGQDPQFLISFYEKMQSDKGSIPDRFSAQQFSDYHSELNMSSLELGDSALYFCASSFLAGLADTQYFGPGTRLTVL.

The chain couples TRBV29-1 to TRBJ2-1; 13 bases are shared with TRBD2. Trimming took 8 bases from V and 12 from J; bases not matched to a gene: 13. CDR3 length: 14 amino acids. Germline CDR1 reads SQVTM; CDR2 reads ANQGSEA. CDR3 sequence (DNA): TGCAGCCTGGGGGGACTAGCGGGAAATCTCGGGCAGTTCTTC. The encoded protein is CSLGGLAGNLGQFF.

The chain employs TRBV10-3 and TRBJ2-2, with TRBD1 as a possible D gene (6 bases). The CDR3 sequence is 15 residues long. Germline-derived CDR1 and CDR2 are ENHRY and SYGVKD. Deletions cut 4 bases from V and 6 bases from J, with 15 bases between. This CDR3 is CAISGTQGSPGELFF. The CDR3 DNA follows: TGTGCCATCAGTGGGACACAGGGATCCCCCGGGGAGCTGTTTTTT.

The rearrangement uses TRBV19 and TRBJ2-1; TRBD2 matches at 10 bases. Per the germline V gene, CDR1 is LNHDA and CDR2 is SQIVND (reference sequence). V lost 3 bases, J lost 8 bases, and 13 bases stayed unmatched. The length of the CDR3 is 17 residues. The CDR3, as DNA: TGTGCCAGTAGTATGGCTAGCGGGGGAATTTTGGATTATGAGCAGTTCTTC. Amino acids: CASSMASGGILDYEQFF.

The chain couples TRBV27 to TRBJ1-6; tentative D call: TRBD1 (5 bases). Germline V gives CDR1 MNHEY, CDR2 SMNVEV (reference sequence). V was shortened by 2 bases and J by 9 bases, with 11 bases between the two germline ends. The CDR3 loop spans 14 amino acids. For the CDR3, the DNA is TGTGCCAGCAGTTTAGATACGGGGGGTTCACCCCTCCACTTT. Its translation is CASSLDTGGSPLHF.

The chain links TRBV11-3 to TRBJ2-1, with D unresolved. Germline V gene lookup returns CDR1 SGHNT and CDR2 YENEEA. This CDR3 spans 15 amino acids. Trimming removed 1 base at V and 1 base at J, with 8 bases between. Here the CDR3 DNA reads TGTGCCAGCAGCTTAGCTGGAGAGTCCTACAATGAGCAGTTCTTC. It specifies CASSLAGESYNEQFF.

The V and J genes are TRBV24-1 and TRBJ2-7, with a weak D call TRBD2 (6 bases). Germline V gene data show CDR1 as KGHDR and CDR2 as SFDVKD. This CDR3 is 17 amino acids long. Between the trimmed V and J ends, which lost 10 bases and 1 base, there was a span of 25 bases. CDR3 loop: CATSRGSPGVISYEQYF. The CDR3 DNA reads as TGTGCCACTTCCCGGGGGAGCCCAGGAGTTATTTCCTACGAGCAGTACTTC.

V gene TRBV7-2 combines with J gene TRBJ2-7, with TRBD1 matching over 11 bases. CDR3 length: 16 amino acids. With 0 bases clipped from V and 2 bases from J, the junction kept 3 bases outside the gene matches. The germline CDR1 and CDR2 sequences are SGHTA and FQGNSA. CDR3 nucleotide sequence: TGTGCCAGCAGCTTAGCGCGGGACAGGGGGACCTACGAGCAGTACTTC. Its protein product is CASSLARDRGTYEQYF. The full variable domain, in which reference TRBV7-2 and TRBJ2-7 provide the parts outside the CDR3, is GAGVSQSPSNKVTEKGKDVELRCDPISGHTALYWYRQSLGQGLEFLIYFQGNSAPDKSGLPSDRFSAERTGGSVSTLTIQRTQQEDSAVYLCASSLARDRGTYEQYFGPGTRLTVT.

The chain joins TRBV27 to TRBJ2-4, with 8 bases that match TRBD2. From germline, CDR1 is MNHEY and CDR2 SMNVEV (reference sequence). J was trimmed by 7 bases and V by 2 bases; bases with no gene match: 10. CDR3 length equals 16 residues. CDR3 DNA sequence: TGTGCCAGCAGTTTAAAGGTCGGGGCTAGCGGGAACATTCAGTACTTC. It specifies CASSLKVGASGNIQYF.

This chain connects TRBV12-5 to TRBJ1-1, with 7 bases lining up with TRBD1. This CDR3 has 17 residues. Per the germline V gene, CDR1 is LGHNT and CDR2 is FRNRAP. With 1 base clipped from V and 0 bases from J, the junction kept 8 bases outside the gene matches. The CDR3: CASGLGRQGVVNTEAFF. As DNA, the CDR3 is TGTGCTAGTGGTTTGGGAAGACAGGGAGTAGTGAACACTGAAGCTTTCTTT.

This clone was recorded once. The chain is built from TRBV15 and TRBJ2-2; D possibly corresponds to TRBD1 (6 bases). The V end lost 1 base, the J end lost 5 bases, and 8 bases lay between the germline ends. The CDR3 extends over 14 amino acids. Germline assignment: CDR1 LNHNV and CDR2 YYDKDF (reference sequence). This CDR3 reads CATSRGTVTGELFF. CDR3 DNA: TGTGCCACCAGCAGAGGGACAGTAACCGGGGAGCTGTTTTTT.

The chain combines TRBV19 with TRBJ2-7, with D possibly matching TRBD1 (6 bases). Germline CDR1 and CDR2: LNHDA and SQIVND (reference sequence). The CDR3 has 15 residues. Trimming pared 6 bases from V and 3 bases from J, leaving 18 bases between. The CDR3 nucleotides are TGTGCCAGTAGAATACAGGGTGCAAGTGTCTACGAGCAGTACTTC. It codes for CASRIQGASVYEQYF.

The chain couples TRBV5-5 to TRBJ2-2, with 8 bases aligning to TRBD1. Germline V gene lookup returns CDR1 SGHKS and CDR2 YYEKEE (reference sequence). V shed 7 bases, J shed 0 bases, and the junction held 2 bases outside the gene matches. This CDR3 is built from 14 residues. The CDR3: CASSTGANTGELFF. The CDR3 DNA reads as TGTGCCAGCTCGACAGGGGCGAACACCGGGGAGCTGTTTTTT. The full variable domain, completed using reference TRBV5-5 and TRBJ2-2, is DAGVTQSPTHLIKTRGQQVTLRCSPISGHKSVSWYQQVLGQGPQFIFQYYEKEERGRGNFPDRFSARQFPNYSSELNVNALLLGDSALYLCASSTGANTGELFFGEGSRLTVL.

The gene calls are TRBV3-1 (or the pseudogene TRBV3-2) and TRBJ1-1; maybe TRBD1 (6 bases). Germline-derived CDR1 and CDR2 are LGHDT and YNNKEL (reference sequence). The ends were cut back, 3 bases at V and 5 bases at J, with 13 bases in the middle. The CDR3 spans 14 residues. The CDR3 bases are TGTGCCAGCAGCCAGTACAGGGAGGGGACTGAAGCTTTCTTT. Translation: CASSQYREGTEAFF.

The chain employs TRBV18 and TRBJ2-7; D not resolved. The CDR3 is 14 residues long. Trimming stripped 0 bases from V and 2 bases from J, with 8 bases between. CDR1 and CDR2 (germline): KGHSH, LQKENI. Here the CDR3 DNA reads TGTGCCAGCTCACCACCGGGCAGAACCTACGAGCAGTACTTC. Protein: CASSPPGRTYEQYF.

The rearrangement uses TRBV4-3 and TRBJ2-7, with 14 bases identical to TRBD2. V dropped 3 bases and J dropped 6; count of bases not matched to a gene: 7. Germline values: CDR1 LGHNA, CDR2 YSLEER. CDR3 length: 16 amino acids. The CDR3 DNA reads TGCGCCAGCAGCCACTCCGGGACTAGCGGGAGACCCGAGCAGTACTTC. It codes for CASSHSGTSGRPEQYF.

The table lists this clone with a few counts. The gene calls are TRBV7-9 and TRBJ1-2; 7 bases match TRBD1. J was trimmed by 0 bases and V by 5 bases; bases with no gene match: 3. Germline V gives CDR1 SEHNR, CDR2 FQNEAQ (reference sequence). The CDR3 is 14 amino acids. The CDR3 reads CASSRQGANYGYTF. The CDR3 DNA reads TGTGCCAGCAGCCGACAGGGAGCTAACTATGGCTACACCTTC.